Following are 28 T cell receptor beta chains from one sample sequenced in a study of cytomegalovirus exposure and HLA in healthy donors. Primers included in the PCR were 60 Vbeta and 13 Jbeta primers. The assay was immunoSEQ multiplex PCR, and TCRdb's table has in-frame clones only and misses some. The data hold some 98,000 clones, with 55% to 75% observed a single time. Sequencing used PBMCs. The receptor source for this set is a man aged 45-65 years in good health and CMV-seronegative.

This clone was counted many times. J is TRBJ1-1 and V is TRBV6-4; maybe TRBD1 (5 bases). The germline gives CDR1 MRHNA, CDR2 SNTAGT. Trimming took 6 bases from V and 5 from J, leaving 16 bases between them. CDR3 length: 14 residues. This chain's CDR3 is CASRDTSRGTEAFF. The CDR3 DNA reads as TGTGCCAGCAGGGACACTTCCCGGGGGACTGAAGCTTTCTTT.

The chain recombines TRBV11-2 with TRBJ2-4; 10 bases match TRBD2. The ends lost 5 bases at V and 7 bases at J; junction bases unmatched: 5. Germline V gene sequence: CDR1 SGHAT, CDR2 FQNNGV. CDR3 size: 14 residues. CDR3 residues: CASSPSGLANIQYF. Here the CDR3 DNA reads TGTGCCAGCAGCCCATCGGGACTAGCGAACATTCAGTACTTC.

This clone was picked up one time. The chain is built from TRBV6-6 and TRBJ2-7; the match to TRBD1 covers 8 bases. Germline lookup yields CDR1 MNHNY and CDR2 SVGAGI (reference sequence). The J segment lost 6 bases and the V segment lost 6 bases, leaving 10 bases of the junction unmatched. This CDR3 has 14 amino acids. The CDR3 here is CASSGTGGGVEQYF. Here the CDR3 DNA reads TGTGCCAGCAGCGGGACAGGTGGAGGCGTCGAGCAGTACTTC.

The chain links TRBV12-5 to TRBJ2-1, with D possibly being TRBD1 (5 bases). Germline V gives CDR1 LGHNT, CDR2 FRNRAP. The CDR3 contains 15 residues. Trimming pared 1 base from V and 4 bases from J, leaving 11 bases between. In DNA, the CDR3 is TGTGCTAGTGGTTTGGGGGGCCTACGATACAATGAGCAGTTCTTC. It yields the protein CASGLGGLRYNEQFF.

This clone has more than one count but fewer than ten. This chain connects TRBV27 to TRBJ2-7; TRBD2 is a possible D gene (6 bases). V gave up 2 bases and J gave up 0 bases, with 17 bases separating them. The V gene's germline CDR1 is MNHEY and CDR2 SMNVEV (reference sequence). There are 17 residues in the CDR3. The CDR3 here is CASSLGVGDSYSYEQYF. The CDR3 DNA reads as TGTGCCAGCAGTTTAGGTGTCGGGGACTCCTACTCCTACGAGCAGTACTTC.

This chain uses TRBV5-1 with TRBJ2-3; no clear D gene. Germline V gene sequence: CDR1 SGHRS, CDR2 YFSETQ. The V gene lost 2 bases and the J gene lost 0 bases, with 7 bases spanning the gap. The CDR3 totals 14 residues. DNA of the CDR3: TGCGCCAGCAGCTTACTCCCAAGCACAGATACGCAGTATTTT. The encoded protein is CASSLLPSTDTQYF. Complete variable domain (other parts from reference TRBV5-1 and TRBJ2-3): KAGVTQTPRYLIKTRGQQVTLSCSPISGHRSVSWYQQTPGQGLQFLFEYFSETQRNKGNFPGRFSGRQFSNSRSEMNVSTLELGDSALYLCASSLLPSTDTQYFGPGTRLTVL.

This clone was observed a single time. The chain links TRBV6-6 to TRBJ1-1, with TRBD1 identical over 11 bases. V gave up 6 bases and J gave up 4 bases; unmatched junction bases: 4. Germline V gene data show CDR1 as MNHNY and CDR2 as SVGAGI (reference sequence). The CDR3 consists of 14 residues. The CDR3: CASRSGTGGTEAFF. CDR3 DNA sequence: TGTGCCAGCAGATCAGGGACAGGGGGCACTGAAGCTTTCTTT.

In its sample, this clone was seen a few times. The chain combines TRBV29-1 with TRBJ1-1, with a tentative D call TRBD1 (6 bases). V shed 3 bases and J shed 5 bases, with 16 bases lying between them. Germline CDR1 is SQVTM and CDR2 is ANQGSEA. This CDR3 contains 14 residues. The CDR3 sequence: CSVESGGRRTEAFF. The CDR3 DNA reads TGCAGCGTTGAGAGCGGGGGCCGGAGGACTGAAGCTTTCTTT.

The chain employs TRBV5-1 and TRBJ1-1, with D possibly matching TRBD1 (5 bases). CDR1 is SGHRS and CDR2 is YFSETQ in the germline V gene. Trimming pared 0 bases from V and 0 bases from J, leaving 21 bases between. The CDR3 consists of 19 residues. The CDR3 sequence: CASSLDPYDGGIVNTEAFF. CDR3 nucleotide sequence: TGCGCCAGCAGCTTGGATCCCTATGACGGGGGGATTGTGAACACTGAAGCTTTCTTT.

This chain connects TRBV6-1 to TRBJ1-1, with D possibly being TRBD1 (5 bases). CDR1 is MNHNS, CDR2 SASEGT, per germline. The CDR3 loop spans 14 amino acids. Trimming removed 2 bases from V and 4 bases from J, with 11 bases in between. CDR3 bases: TGTGCCAGCAGTGAACAGGGATTTACCACTGAAGCTTTCTTT. This codes for CASSEQGFTTEAFF.

A note on this clone: At one boundary the junction diverges from the germline segment, which might be a read error. V and J are TRBV2 and TRBJ2-7; TRBD2 agrees at 8 bases. Germline CDR1 SNHLY, CDR2 FYNNEI. This CDR3 has 16 residues. CDR3 sequence: CASSDPGGEGSCEQYF. Written as DNA, the CDR3 is TGTGCCAGCAGTGATCCGGGGGGGGAGGGTTCCTGCGAGCAGTACTTC.

J is TRBJ2-3 and V is TRBV15; D gene unclear. V shed 0 bases and J shed 6 bases, with 10 bases lying between them. From germline, CDR1 is LNHNV and CDR2 YYDKDF (reference sequence). This CDR3 region has 14 residues. The CDR3 region has the DNA TGTGCCACCAGCAGAGATTTTTCGGAGGATACGCAGTATTTT. This gives the protein CATSRDFSEDTQYF.

This rearrangement joins TRBV5-1 to TRBJ1-4, with 7 bases fitting TRBD1. CDR3 length: 15 amino acids. J lost 8 bases, V lost 4 bases, and 11 bases had no gene match. Germline V gives CDR1 SGHRS, CDR2 YFSETQ. CDR3 residues: CASSPGTEGREKLFF. The CDR3 coding sequence is TGCGCCAGCAGCCCCGGGACAGAGGGGAGGGAAAAACTGTTTTTT.

This clone was observed a handful of times. This chain links TRBV7-3 with TRBJ2-7; D gene unclear. The CDR3 has 13 amino acids. Germline assignment: CDR1 SGHTA and CDR2 FQGTGA. Between the trimmed V and J ends, which lost 1 base and 5 bases, there was a span of 9 bases. CDR3 amino acids: CASSLSNQDEQYF. Written as DNA, the CDR3 is TGTGCCAGCAGCTTAAGTAACCAGGACGAGCAGTACTTC.

The chain couples TRBV28 to TRBJ1-5, with 7 bases that match TRBD1. With 1 base clipped from V and 3 bases from J, the junction kept 3 bases outside the gene matches. Germline-derived CDR1 and CDR2 are MDHEN and SYDVKM. The CDR3 runs to 15 residues. The CDR3 sequence: CASSLYRGHNQPQHF. For the CDR3, the DNA is TGTGCCAGCAGTTTATATAGGGGGCACAATCAGCCCCAGCATTTT.

The CDR3 DNA sequence: TGCAGCGTTGAAGAGGTGACTAGCGGGAGTACGATAAGGGAGCTGTTTTTT. Its protein product is CSVEEVTSGSTIRELFF. V gene TRBV29-1 combines with J gene TRBJ2-2; 12 nucleotides agree with TRBD2. The CDR3 has 17 amino acids. The trim removed 0 bases at V and 9 bases at J, leaving 11 bases unmatched. Germline V gives CDR1 SQVTM, CDR2 ANQGSEA.

The chain links TRBV6-5 to TRBJ2-1, with 11 bases identical to TRBD2. The V and J ends lost 6 bases and 4 bases, in that order; junction bases with no gene match: 5. This CDR3 has 15 amino acids. From germline, CDR1 is MNHEY and CDR2 SVGAGI. The CDR3 DNA is TGTGCCAGCAGCTTAACTAGCGGGAGTTACAATGAGCAGTTCTTC. Protein product: CASSLTSGSYNEQFF.

J is TRBJ2-1 and V is TRBV19; 10 bases fit TRBD1. J lost 4 bases, V lost 8 bases, and 5 bases had no gene match. CDR1 and CDR2 (germline): LNHDA, SQIVND (reference sequence). CDR3 size: 14 residues. The CDR3 DNA sequence: TGTGCCAGTGCCGGGACAGGGGAGTACAATGAGCAGTTCTTC. Translated: CASAGTGEYNEQFF.

This clone was picked up a small number of times. The chain combines TRBV6-4 with TRBJ2-2; D uncertain. The CDR3 spans 16 residues. The V end was cut by 0 bases, the J end by 3 bases, with 11 bases between. Germline values: CDR1 MRHNA, CDR2 SNTAGT. CDR3 residues: CASSDSLGRDTGELFF. DNA for the CDR3: TGTGCCAGCAGTGACTCATTGGGCCGAGACACCGGGGAGCTGTTTTTT.

The chain links TRBV5-1 to TRBJ1-2; 7 bases map to TRBD1. CDR3 length: 15 amino acids. The V and J ends lost 2 bases and 10 bases, in that order; junction bases with no gene match: 14. Germline V gene lookup returns CDR1 SGHRS and CDR2 YFSETQ. CDR3 in DNA: TGCGCCAGCAGCTTCTCCTCACAGGGGTCAGACCCCTACACCTTC. Protein: CASSFSSQGSDPYTF.

V is TRBV6-1 and J is TRBJ1-6; 11 nucleotides agree with TRBD1. Germline V gene lookup returns CDR1 MNHNS and CDR2 SASEGT. CDR3 size: 15 residues. V was clipped by 7 bases and J by 9 bases; unmatched bases: 8. This chain's CDR3 is CASIAGQGDGSPLHF. In nucleotides, the CDR3 is TGTGCCAGCATAGCGGGACAGGGGGACGGTTCACCCCTCCACTTT.

The genes are TRBV6-5 and TRBJ2-7; 9 positions match TRBD2. Germline V gives CDR1 MNHEY, CDR2 SVGAGI. The CDR3 is 15 amino acids. V shed 5 bases and J 2 bases; nucleotides not matched to a gene: 7. The CDR3 DNA reads TGTGCCAGCAGTAGCCCGACTAGCGGAACCTACGAGCAGTACTTC. It yields the protein CASSSPTSGTYEQYF.

The V gene is TRBV29-1, the J gene TRBJ2-7; D remains ambiguous. Germline values: CDR1 SQVTM, CDR2 ANQGSEA. The CDR3 covers 13 residues. Trimming cost V 3 bases and J 2 bases, with 11 bases left between them. The CDR3 sequence: CSVEVQNTYEQYF. CDR3 bases: TGCAGCGTTGAGGTTCAGAATACCTACGAGCAGTACTTC.

In DNA form, the CDR3 reads TGTGCCAGCAGTGACGGGGAGTCCTATAATTCACCCCTCCACTTT. Protein: CASSDGESYNSPLHF. The J gene is TRBJ1-6, the V gene TRBV6-1; D gene unclear. This CDR3 is 15 amino acids long. The V and J ends lost 3 bases and 1 base respectively, with 7 bases between them. In germline, CDR1 is MNHNS, CDR2 SASEGT.

The genes are TRBV5-4 and TRBJ1-1; tentative D call: TRBD1 (5 bases). V gave up 2 bases and J gave up 1 base, with 9 bases separating them. The CDR3 totals 14 residues. Germline CDR1 is SGHNT and CDR2 is YYREEE (reference sequence). The CDR3 region has the DNA TGTGCCAGCAGCTTTAAGGGGCCGAACACTGAAGCTTTCTTT. It encodes CASSFKGPNTEAFF.

The V call is TRBV2, the J call TRBJ1-5; 7 nucleotides line up with TRBD1. CDR3 length: 15 residues. Germline V gene sequence: CDR1 SNHLY, CDR2 FYNNEI. The V and J ends lost 4 bases and 7 bases, in that order; junction bases with no gene match: 10. CDR3 coding DNA: TGTGCCAGCAGTGGCGCGCGAGGGGGCTGGCAGCCCCAGCATTTT. It specifies CASSGARGGWQPQHF.

This chain links TRBV18 with TRBJ2-7; perhaps TRBD2 as D (5 bases). Trimming took 3 bases from V and 1 from J, leaving 16 bases between them. The CDR3 extends over 16 amino acids. Looked up from germline, CDR1 is KGHSH and CDR2 is LQKENI. As DNA, the CDR3 is TGTGCCAGCTCACCGCTTCGAGGAGGTAAATCCTACGAGCAGTACTTC. Its protein product is CASSPLRGGKSYEQYF.

This clone was observed a handful of times. The chain links TRBV11-2 to TRBJ1-1; D call uncertain. The CDR3 extends over 12 amino acids. In germline, CDR1 is SGHAT, CDR2 FQNNGV. Trimming pared 5 bases from V and 5 bases from J, leaving 9 bases between. The CDR3 DNA sequence: TGTGCCAGCAGCCCAGGTAGGACTGAAGCTTTCTTT. It translates to CASSPGRTEAFF.